The rows below give T cell receptor beta chains drawn from one sample of a study of cytotoxic CD8 clonotypes in ibrutinib-treated CLL. TCRdb's copy holds only in-frame clones and misses some; the assay was immunoSEQ multiplex PCR. The table lists 250,000 to 350,000 clones, 65% to 85% of them singletons, with about 5.8% in the top ten. The sequencing here drew on PBMCs, taken at disease progression, from a patient treated with ibrutinib. The receptors were gathered from a human donor with chronic lymphocytic leukemia. CDR3s include the opening cysteine and the closing phenylalanine or tryptophan. The order of the fields is clone size, J gene, D gene, V gene, CDR3 protein, CDR3 DNA. A D gene is named only where the DNA matches it firmly. Some rows mark clone size as missing; the rest say once, few, many or name a class of expanded clone.

clone_size: .; j_call: TRBJ2-7; d_call: TRBD1; v_call: TRBV29-1; cdr3_aa: CSGATGGEQYF; cdr3_nt: TGCAGCGGGGCCACAGGGGGCGAGCAGTACTTC
clone_size: .; j_call: TRBJ1-5; d_call: .; v_call: TRBV4-2; cdr3_aa: CASSQEGQYSNQPQHF; cdr3_nt: TGTGCCAGCAGCCAAGAAGGCCAGTATAGCAATCAGCCCCAGCATTTT
clone_size: .; j_call: TRBJ2-7; d_call: .; v_call: TRBV7-9; cdr3_aa: CASSLAGSSYEQYF; cdr3_nt: TGTGCCAGCAGCTTGGCGGGAAGCTCCTACGAGCAGTACTTC
clone_size: .; j_call: TRBJ2-1; d_call: .; v_call: TRBV9; cdr3_aa: CASSDGAGLSYNEQFF; cdr3_nt: TGTGCCAGCAGCGACGGGGCGGGGCTCTCCTACAATGAGCAGTTCTTC
clone_size: once; j_call: TRBJ2-3; d_call: .; v_call: TRBV19; cdr3_aa: CASSDRLVTDTQYF; cdr3_nt: TGTGCCAGTAGTGACCGACTAGTAACAGATACGCAGTATTTT
clone_size: .; j_call: TRBJ2-5; d_call: .; v_call: TRBV2; cdr3_aa: CASSPSGEETQYF; cdr3_nt: TGTGCCAGCAGTCCCTCGGGAGAAGAGACCCAGTACTTC
clone_size: .; j_call: TRBJ1-2; d_call: .; v_call: TRBV7-8; cdr3_aa: CASSLGGHSGYTF; cdr3_nt: TGTGCCAGCAGCTTGGGGGGGCACAGTGGCTACACCTTC
clone_size: .; j_call: TRBJ2-7; d_call: .; v_call: TRBV11-2; cdr3_aa: CASSLTGWGEYEQYF; cdr3_nt: TGTGCCAGCAGCTTGACAGGGTGGGGGGAATACGAGCAGTACTTC
clone_size: .; j_call: TRBJ1-6; d_call: .; v_call: TRBV27; cdr3_aa: CASSKGDVLSYNSPLHF; cdr3_nt: TGTGCCAGCAGTAAAGGGGACGTCCTCTCCTATAATTCACCCCTCCACTTT
clone_size: few; j_call: TRBJ2-2; d_call: .; v_call: TRBV6-5; cdr3_aa: CASSYWTIPNTGELFF; cdr3_nt: TGTGCCAGCAGTTACTGGACCATTCCGAACACCGGGGAGCTGTTTTTT
clone_size: .; j_call: TRBJ2-7; d_call: TRBD2; v_call: TRBV27; cdr3_aa: CASSLGLAGTYEQYF; cdr3_nt: TGTGCCAGCAGTTTAGGACTAGCGGGAACCTACGAGCAGTACTTC
clone_size: .; j_call: TRBJ1-4; d_call: TRBD1; v_call: TRBV9; cdr3_aa: CASSGTDIEKLFF; cdr3_nt: TGTGCCAGCTCCGGGACAGATATCGAAAAACTGTTTTTT
clone_size: few; j_call: TRBJ1-1; d_call: .; v_call: TRBV2; cdr3_aa: CASRTPGKNTEAFF; cdr3_nt: TGTGCCAGCAGAACCCCAGGGAAGAACACTGAAGCTTTCTTT
clone_size: .; j_call: TRBJ1-6; d_call: TRBD1; v_call: TRBV4-1; cdr3_aa: CASSLRTGPNSPLHF; cdr3_nt: TGCGCCAGCAGCCTCCGGACAGGGCCTAATTCACCCCTCCACTTT
clone_size: .; j_call: TRBJ2-7; d_call: TRBD2; v_call: TRBV5-1; cdr3_aa: CASSPTSGLGVSQYF; cdr3_nt: TGCGCCAGCAGCCCCACATCGGGACTAGGGGTCTCGCAGTACTTC
clone_size: .; j_call: TRBJ1-5; d_call: .; v_call: TRBV6-6; cdr3_aa: CASSTTGLYSNQPQHF; cdr3_nt: TGTGCCAGCAGTACGACAGGTCTCTATAGCAATCAGCCCCAGCATTTT
clone_size: .; j_call: TRBJ1-5; d_call: .; v_call: TRBV28; cdr3_aa: CASSPRLLHQPQHF; cdr3_nt: TGTGCCAGCAGTCCCCGCCTCCTTCATCAGCCCCAGCATTTT
clone_size: .; j_call: TRBJ2-7; d_call: .; v_call: TRBV5-4; cdr3_aa: CASYSQGYEQYF; cdr3_nt: TGTGCCAGCTATTCACAGGGCTACGAGCAGTACTTC
clone_size: .; j_call: TRBJ2-1; d_call: .; v_call: TRBV5-6; cdr3_aa: CASSLIGNEQFF; cdr3_nt: TGTGCCAGCAGCTTGATTGGCAATGAGCAGTTCTTC
clone_size: .; j_call: TRBJ1-6; d_call: .; v_call: TRBV19; cdr3_aa: CASSMRAGLGSPLHF; cdr3_nt: TGTGCCAGTAGTATGAGGGCGGGCCTAGGTTCACCCCTCCACTTT
clone_size: .; j_call: TRBJ1-1; d_call: TRBD1; v_call: TRBV7-8; cdr3_aa: CASSLGRGRGTEAFF; cdr3_nt: TGTGCCAGCAGCTTAGGAAGGGGGCGAGGAACTGAAGCTTTCTTT
clone_size: .; j_call: TRBJ2-1; d_call: .; v_call: TRBV28; cdr3_aa: CASSSRWANEQFF; cdr3_nt: TGTGCCAGCAGTTCCCGGTGGGCCAATGAGCAGTTCTTC
clone_size: .; j_call: TRBJ2-5; d_call: .; v_call: TRBV4-3; cdr3_aa: CASSQAWAGVETQYF; cdr3_nt: TGCGCCAGCAGCCAAGCTTGGGCAGGGGTAGAGACCCAGTACTTC
clone_size: .; j_call: TRBJ2-5; d_call: .; v_call: TRBV29-1; cdr3_aa: CSVDLARIEETQYF; cdr3_nt: TGCAGCGTTGATCTAGCCAGGATCGAAGAGACCCAGTACTTC
clone_size: .; j_call: TRBJ1-2; d_call: TRBD1; v_call: TRBV15; cdr3_aa: CATSREPGQGSYGYTF; cdr3_nt: TGTGCCACCAGCAGAGAACCGGGACAGGGATCGTATGGCTACACCTTC
clone_size: .; j_call: TRBJ2-3; d_call: TRBD2; v_call: TRBV5-1; cdr3_aa: CASSLTGGPSTDTQYF; cdr3_nt: TGCGCCAGCAGCTTGACGGGGGGGCCGAGCACAGATACGCAGTATTTT
clone_size: .; j_call: TRBJ2-2; d_call: TRBD2; v_call: TRBV10-1; cdr3_aa: CASSLAGGLTGELFF; cdr3_nt: TGCGCCAGCAGTCTAGCGGGAGGGCTTACCGGGGAGCTGTTTTTT